These 18 T cell receptor beta chains share one sample of origin, sequenced in a study of CDR3 diversity in severe acne. TCRdb processed the PCR reads anew with MiXCR; each CDR3 protein has one entry. In the table there are approximately 77,000 distinct CDR3 sequences, less than 65% of which are singletons. The sample consisted of blood. The receptors were sampled from a male donor with severe acne vulgaris.

This clonotype was detected a few times. The J gene is TRBJ1-2, the V gene TRBV29-1, with D perhaps matching TRBD1 (5 bases). This CDR3 region has 13 residues. V was pared by 0 bases and J by 4 bases, with 9 bases between. The germline CDR1 and CDR2 sequences are SQVTM and ANQGSEA. CDR3 residues: CSVEDGDLYGYTF. CDR3 DNA sequence: TGCAGCGTTGAAGATGGGGACCTCTATGGCTACACCTTC.

This clonotype has ten or more counts. The chain joins TRBV20-1 to TRBJ1-2; D call uncertain. Germline CDR1 is DFQATT and CDR2 is SNEGSKA (reference sequence). The CDR3 has 12 amino acids. CDR3 residues: CTSPGRNYGYTF. In DNA, the CDR3 is TGCACATCCCCGGGCCGGAACTATGGCTACACCTTC.

In its sample, this clonotype was seen many times. The chain employs TRBV12-3 or TRBV12-4 and TRBJ2-3; the D is unclear. There are 11 residues in the CDR3. V gave up 7 bases and J gave up 3 bases, with 5 bases separating them. The CDR3, as DNA: TGTGCCAGCACCTTTACAGATACGCAGTATTTT. It specifies CASTFTDTQYF.

At least ten counts were recorded for this clonotype. The rearrangement joins TRBV5-1 to TRBJ2-7; D uncertain. The germline V and J ends were trimmed by 2 bases and 4 bases, with 10 bases remaining between them. Germline V gives CDR1 SGHRS, CDR2 YFSETQ. The CDR3 is 13 amino acids. CDR3 protein: CASSFSPPYEQYF. Written as DNA, the CDR3 is TGCGCCAGCAGCTTCTCTCCGCCTTACGAGCAGTACTTC.

The rearrangement links TRBV10-1 to TRBJ2-5, with TRBD1 matching over 8 bases. The CDR3 contains 17 residues. Germline V gene sequence: CDR1 WNHNN, CDR2 SYGVQD (reference sequence). After removal of 0 bases from V and 0 bases from J, the junction contained 6 bases not matched to a gene. The CDR3 protein is CASSESGQGANQETQYF. CDR3 nucleotides: TGCGCCAGCAGTGAGTCCGGACAGGGTGCAAACCAAGAGACCCAGTACTTC.

With regard to this clonotype: At one end the junction does not follow the germline gene, possibly because of a read error. CDR3 sequence: CASSLLAGGDTGELYF. DNA for the CDR3: TGTGCCAGCAGCTTACTAGCGGGAGGTGACACCGGGGAGCTGTACTTC. This sequence joins TRBV7-7 and TRBJ2-7; TRBD2 agrees at 11 bases. Germline CDR1 SSHAT, CDR2 FNYEAQ (reference sequence). The CDR3 contains 16 residues.

A word on this clonotype: A read error is likely, as this CDR3 ends without the conserved phenylalanine or tryptophan. J is TRBJ2-4 and V is TRBV2; TRBD1 matches 9 bases. The V gene's germline CDR1 is SNHLY and CDR2 FYNNEI. V dropped 6 bases and J dropped 6; count of bases not matched to a gene: 12. CDR3 length equals 16 residues. CDR3: CASSLGPGTGRNIQYL. For the CDR3, the DNA is TGTGCCAGCAGCTTGGGCCCCGGGACAGGGAGAAACATTCAGTACCTC.

Comment on this clonotype: At one of its ends the junction is not consistent with the germline gene, which may arise from a read error. V is TRBV19 and J is TRBJ1-4; D possibly corresponds to TRBD1 (5 bases). Germline CDR1 is LNHDA and CDR2 is SQIVND (reference sequence). The length of the CDR3 is 16 residues. As DNA, the CDR3 is TGCGCCAGTAGTGACCAAGGGGTCGGGTCTAATGGAAAACTGTTTTTT. Translation: CASSDQGVGSNGKLFF.

This clonotype was seen at least ten times. The chain combines TRBV4-1 with TRBJ2-1; D assignment may be TRBD1 or TRBD2 (5 bases each). Trimming removed 8 bases from V and 0 bases from J, with 11 bases in between. CDR1 MGHRA and CDR2 YSYEKL come from the germline V gene. This CDR3 is built from 14 residues. The chain's CDR3 is CASSGTASYNEQFF. CDR3 nucleotides: TGCGCCAGCTCCGGGACGGCCTCCTACAATGAGCAGTTCTTC.

The rearrangement uses TRBV7-9 and TRBJ2-7; D gene unclear. Trimming left V 6 bases short and J 2 bases short, with 11 bases between. The germline V gene has CDR1 SEHNR and CDR2 FQNEAQ (reference sequence). The CDR3 runs to 13 residues. CDR3 region: CASRDGTTYEQYF. The DNA for the CDR3 is TGTGCCAGCAGGGACGGAACTACCTACGAGCAGTACTTC.

The chain links TRBV7-8 to TRBJ2-7; 12 bases agree with TRBD2. CDR1 and CDR2 (germline): SGHVS, FQNEAQ. The CDR3 spans 12 residues. The CDR3 sequence: CASSLSSGLAGV. As DNA, the CDR3 is TGTGCCAGCAGCTTAAGTTCCGGACTAGCGGGAGTC.

The chain couples TRBV29-1 to TRBJ2-5; TRBD2 matches at 14 bases. The J segment lost 5 bases and the V segment lost 6 bases, leaving 8 bases of the junction unmatched. The CDR3 has 15 residues. Per germline, CDR1 SQVTM and CDR2 ANQGSEA. CDR3 sequence reads: CSVVGTSGSGETQYF. CDR3 nucleotide sequence: TGCAGCGTCGTAGGGACTAGCGGGAGTGGGGAGACCCAGTACTTC.

DNA of the CDR3: TGTGCCACCAGTGATTTGGGGAGGAGTGGCTACACCTTC. Translating gives CATSDLGRSGYTF. The J gene is TRBJ1-2, the V gene TRBV24-1; D unresolved. The CDR3 length is 13 residues. The germline V and J ends were trimmed by 0 bases and 7 bases, with 8 bases remaining between them. Germline-derived CDR1 and CDR2 are KGHDR and SFDVKD.

Turning to this clonotype: Given a much more abundant clone one base away, this may be a read error. J is TRBJ2-7 and V is TRBV12-3 or TRBV12-4; D might be TRBD2 (7 bases). Trimming removed 4 bases at V and 8 bases at J, with 18 bases between. The CDR3 extends over 14 amino acids. For the CDR3, the DNA is TGTGCCAGCAGTTACGGAGGGGGGGGAAGTAAGCAGTACTTC. This encodes CASSYGGGGSKQYF.

This chain links TRBV9 with TRBJ1-2; 12 bases match TRBD1. CDR1 is SGDLS and CDR2 is YYNGEE in the germline V gene. The CDR3 is made up of 15 amino acids. After removal of 3 bases from V and 8 bases from J, the junction contained 8 bases not matched to a gene. CDR3 coding DNA: TGTGCCAGCAGCGCTACCGGGACAGGGGGCGGAGGCTACACCTTC. Translating gives CASSATGTGGGGYTF. The variable domain in full, with the rest retrieved from reference TRBV9 and TRBJ1-2, is DSGVTQTPKHLITATGQRVTLRCSPRSGDLSVYWYQQSLDQGLQFLIQYYNGEERAKGNILERFSAQQFPDLHSELNLSSLELGDSALYFCASSATGTGGGGYTFGSGTRLTVV.

This clonotype appeared many times. This sequence joins TRBV5-1 and TRBJ2-7; 7 nucleotides line up with TRBD2. V shed 0 bases, J shed 6 bases, and the junction held 9 bases outside the gene matches. Germline V gene sequence: CDR1 SGHRS, CDR2 YFSETQ. The CDR3 is 15 residues long. In DNA, the CDR3 is TGCGCCAGCAGCTTGGAAGGGACTATACCCAGCGAGCAGTACTTC. It codes for CASSLEGTIPSEQYF.

This clonotype was counted a single time. This chain connects TRBV11-2 to TRBJ1-4; D possibly corresponds to TRBD1 (6 bases). Between the trimmed V and J ends, which lost 1 base and 5 bases, there was a span of 14 bases. CDR1 is SGHAT, CDR2 FQNNGV, per germline. This CDR3 contains 16 residues. In nucleotides, the CDR3 is TGTGCCAGCAGCTTAGTAGGGGGAGCAATCAATGAAAAACTGTTTTTT. Amino acids: CASSLVGGAINEKLFF.

This clonotype has only a few counts. This chain links TRBV5-1 with TRBJ1-5; TRBD1 aligns across 9 bases. The germline CDR1 and CDR2 sequences are SGHRS and YFSETQ. The CDR3 sequence is 20 residues long. The V segment lost 1 base and the J segment 2 bases; nucleotides outside the gene matches: 16. CDR3 amino acids: CASSLLTGTGPTGGNQPQHF. The CDR3 DNA reads as TGCGCCAGCAGCTTGCTGACCGGGACAGGGCCCACCGGGGGCAATCAGCCCCAGCATTTT. The variable domain in full, completed from reference TRBV5-1 and TRBJ1-5, reads KAGVTQTPRYLIKTRGQQVTLSCSPISGHRSVSWYQQTPGQGLQFLFEYFSETQRNKGNFPGRFSGRQFSNSRSEMNVSTLELGDSALYLCASSLLTGTGPTGGNQPQHFGDGTRLSIL.